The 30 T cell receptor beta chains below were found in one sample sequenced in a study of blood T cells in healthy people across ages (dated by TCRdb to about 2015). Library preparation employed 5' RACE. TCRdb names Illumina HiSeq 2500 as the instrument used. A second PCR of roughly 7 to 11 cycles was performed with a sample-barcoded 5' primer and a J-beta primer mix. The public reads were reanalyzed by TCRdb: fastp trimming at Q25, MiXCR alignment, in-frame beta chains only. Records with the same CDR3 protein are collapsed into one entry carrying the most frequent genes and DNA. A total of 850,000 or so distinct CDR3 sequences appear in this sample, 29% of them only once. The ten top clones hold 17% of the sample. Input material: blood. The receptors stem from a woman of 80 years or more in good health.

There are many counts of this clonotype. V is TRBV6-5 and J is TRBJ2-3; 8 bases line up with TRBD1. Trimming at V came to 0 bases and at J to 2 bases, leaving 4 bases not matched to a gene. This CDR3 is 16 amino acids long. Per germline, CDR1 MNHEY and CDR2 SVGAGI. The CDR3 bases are TGTGCCAGCAGTTACTCGACAGGGGCGAACACAGATACGCAGTATTTT. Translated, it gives CASSYSTGANTDTQYF.

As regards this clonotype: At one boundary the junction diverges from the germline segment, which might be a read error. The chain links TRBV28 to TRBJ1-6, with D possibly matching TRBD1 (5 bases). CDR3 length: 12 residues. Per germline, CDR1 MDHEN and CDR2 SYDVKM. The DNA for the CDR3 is TGTGCCAGCAGTCAGGGAAATTCACCCCCCCACTTT. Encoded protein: CASSQGNSPPHF. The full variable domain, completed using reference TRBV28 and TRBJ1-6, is DVKVTQSSRYLVKRTGEKVFLECVQDMDHENMFWYRQDPGLGLRLIYFSYDVKMKEKGDIPEGYSVSREKKERFSLILESASTNQTSMYLCASSQGNSPPHFGNGTRLTVT.

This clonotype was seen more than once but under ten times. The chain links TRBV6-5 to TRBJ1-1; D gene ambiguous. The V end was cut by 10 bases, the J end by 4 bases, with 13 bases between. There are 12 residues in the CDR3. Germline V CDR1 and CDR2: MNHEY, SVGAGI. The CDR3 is CANNTGSTEAFF. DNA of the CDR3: TGTGCCAACAACACCGGAAGCACTGAAGCTTTCTTT.

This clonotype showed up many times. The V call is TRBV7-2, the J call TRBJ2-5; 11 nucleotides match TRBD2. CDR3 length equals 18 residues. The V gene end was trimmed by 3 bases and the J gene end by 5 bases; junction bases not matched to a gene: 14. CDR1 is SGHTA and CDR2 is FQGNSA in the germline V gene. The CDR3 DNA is TGTGCCAGCAGCTTTAGGGAGGCTAGCGGGGGGCCGAAGGAGACCCAGTACTTC. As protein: CASSFREASGGPKETQYF.

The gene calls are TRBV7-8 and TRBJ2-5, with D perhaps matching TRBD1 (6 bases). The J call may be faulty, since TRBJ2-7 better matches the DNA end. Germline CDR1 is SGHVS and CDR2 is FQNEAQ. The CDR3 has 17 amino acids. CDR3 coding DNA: TGTGCCAGCAGCTTAGGTTTGACAGGAAAGGTACTCTACGAGCAGTACTTC. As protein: CASSLGLTGKVLYEQYF.

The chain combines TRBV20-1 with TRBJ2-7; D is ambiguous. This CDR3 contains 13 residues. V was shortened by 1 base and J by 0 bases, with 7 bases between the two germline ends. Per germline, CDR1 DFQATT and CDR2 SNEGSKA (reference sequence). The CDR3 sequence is CSARGLDSYEQYF. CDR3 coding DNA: TGCAGTGCTAGAGGCTTAGACTCCTACGAGCAGTACTTC.

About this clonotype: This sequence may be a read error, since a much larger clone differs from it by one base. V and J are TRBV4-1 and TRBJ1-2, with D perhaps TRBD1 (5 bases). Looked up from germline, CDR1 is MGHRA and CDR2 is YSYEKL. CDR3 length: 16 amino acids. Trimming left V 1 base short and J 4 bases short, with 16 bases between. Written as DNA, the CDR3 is TGCGCCAGCAGCCAAGCTACGCAGGGAGGATCCTATGGCTACACCTTC. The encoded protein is CASSQATQGGSYGYTF.

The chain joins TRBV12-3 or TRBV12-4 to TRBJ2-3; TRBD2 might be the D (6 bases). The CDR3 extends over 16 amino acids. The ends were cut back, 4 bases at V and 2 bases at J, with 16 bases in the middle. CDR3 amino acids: CASSSLSRLVTDTQYF. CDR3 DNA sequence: TGTGCCAGCAGTTCTCTGAGTAGACTAGTCACAGATACGCAGTATTTT.

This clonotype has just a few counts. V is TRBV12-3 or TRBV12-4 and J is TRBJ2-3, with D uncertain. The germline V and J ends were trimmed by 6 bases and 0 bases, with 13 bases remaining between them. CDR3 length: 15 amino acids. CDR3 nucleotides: TGTGCCAGCAGCCCCCATGGAGTGAGCACAGATACGCAGTATTTT. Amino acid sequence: CASSPHGVSTDTQYF.

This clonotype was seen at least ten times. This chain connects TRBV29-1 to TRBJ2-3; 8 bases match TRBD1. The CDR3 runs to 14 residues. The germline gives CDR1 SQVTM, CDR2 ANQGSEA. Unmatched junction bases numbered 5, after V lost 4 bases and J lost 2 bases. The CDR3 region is CSVGGQGNTDTQYF. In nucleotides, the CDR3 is TGCAGCGTTGGCGGACAGGGAAACACAGATACGCAGTATTTT.

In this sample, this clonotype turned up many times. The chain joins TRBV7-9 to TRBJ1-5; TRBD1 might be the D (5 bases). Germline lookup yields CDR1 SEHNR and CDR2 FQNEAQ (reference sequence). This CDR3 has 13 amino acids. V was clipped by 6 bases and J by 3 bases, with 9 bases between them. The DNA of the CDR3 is TGTGCCAGCAGTACAGGCGACAATCAGCCCCAGCATTTT. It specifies CASSTGDNQPQHF.

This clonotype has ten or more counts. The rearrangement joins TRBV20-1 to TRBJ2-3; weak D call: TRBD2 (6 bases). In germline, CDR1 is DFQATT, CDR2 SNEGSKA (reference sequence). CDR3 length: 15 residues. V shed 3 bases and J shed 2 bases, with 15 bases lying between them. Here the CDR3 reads CSARRGRTNTDTQYF. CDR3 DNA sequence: TGCAGTGCTAGGCGGGGCAGAACTAACACAGATACGCAGTATTTT.

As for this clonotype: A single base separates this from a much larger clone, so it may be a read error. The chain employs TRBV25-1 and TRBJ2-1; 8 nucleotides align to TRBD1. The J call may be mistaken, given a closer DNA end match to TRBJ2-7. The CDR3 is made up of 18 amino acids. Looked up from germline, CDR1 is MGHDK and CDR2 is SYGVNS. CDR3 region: CASSGTPGQVSSYNEQYF. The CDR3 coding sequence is TGTGCCAGCAGTGGTACCCCGGGACAGGTGAGCTCCTACAATGAGCAGTACTTC.

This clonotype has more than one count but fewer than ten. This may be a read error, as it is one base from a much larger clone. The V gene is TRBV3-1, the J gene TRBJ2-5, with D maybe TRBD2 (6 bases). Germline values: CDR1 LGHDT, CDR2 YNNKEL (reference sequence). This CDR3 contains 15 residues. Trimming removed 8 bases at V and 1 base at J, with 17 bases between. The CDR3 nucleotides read TGTGCCAGCCGGAGGGAGGCCAGTGGCCAAGAGACCCAGTACTTC. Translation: CASRREASGQETQYF.

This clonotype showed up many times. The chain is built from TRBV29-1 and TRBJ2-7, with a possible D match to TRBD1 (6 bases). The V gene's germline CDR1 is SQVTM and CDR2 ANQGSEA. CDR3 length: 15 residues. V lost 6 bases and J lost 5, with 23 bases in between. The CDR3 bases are TGCAGCGTCGCCCGTGCGGCCAGGGGAAGCGACGAGCAGTACTTC. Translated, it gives CSVARAARGSDEQYF.

The CDR3 DNA reads TGTGCCTGGAGTGTCCCAGTGCGCTCCTACGAGCAGTACTTC. Its protein is CAWSVPVRSYEQYF. This chain uses TRBV30 with TRBJ2-7, with D unclear. Germline V gives CDR1 GTSNPN, CDR2 SVGIG (reference sequence). The CDR3 runs to 14 residues. Deletions cut 0 bases from V and 0 bases from J, with 9 bases between.

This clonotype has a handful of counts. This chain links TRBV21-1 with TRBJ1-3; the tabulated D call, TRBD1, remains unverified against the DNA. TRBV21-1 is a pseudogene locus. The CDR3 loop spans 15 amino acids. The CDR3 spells CASSKEKGSGNTIYF. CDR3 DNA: TGTGCCAGCAGCAAAGAAAAGGGGTCGGGAAACACTATATATTTT.

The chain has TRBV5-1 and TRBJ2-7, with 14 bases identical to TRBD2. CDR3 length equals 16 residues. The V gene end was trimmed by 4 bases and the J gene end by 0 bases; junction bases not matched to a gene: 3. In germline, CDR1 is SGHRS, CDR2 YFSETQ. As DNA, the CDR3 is TGCGCCAGCAGCCTCGGGACTAGCGGGAGCTCCTACGAGCAGTACTTC. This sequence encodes CASSLGTSGSSYEQYF.

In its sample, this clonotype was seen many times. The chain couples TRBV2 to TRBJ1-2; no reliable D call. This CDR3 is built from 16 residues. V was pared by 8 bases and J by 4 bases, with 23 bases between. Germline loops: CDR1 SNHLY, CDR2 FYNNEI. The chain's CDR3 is CASVNNPLSVLYGYTF. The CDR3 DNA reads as TGTGCCAGCGTCAACAACCCCCTATCTGTTCTCTATGGCTACACCTTC.

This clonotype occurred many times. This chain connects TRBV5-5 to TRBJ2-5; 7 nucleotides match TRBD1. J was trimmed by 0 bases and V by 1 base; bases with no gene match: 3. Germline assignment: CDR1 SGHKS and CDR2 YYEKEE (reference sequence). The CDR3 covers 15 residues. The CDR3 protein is CASSLQGVYQETQYF. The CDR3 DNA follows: TGTGCCAGCAGCTTGCAGGGGGTGTACCAAGAGACCCAGTACTTC.

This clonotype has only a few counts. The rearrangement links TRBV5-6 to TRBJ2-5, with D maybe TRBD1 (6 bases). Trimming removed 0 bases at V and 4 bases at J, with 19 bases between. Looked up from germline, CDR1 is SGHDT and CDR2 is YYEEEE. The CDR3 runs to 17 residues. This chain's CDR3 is CASSLALAQGLGETQYF. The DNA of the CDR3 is TGTGCCAGCAGCTTGGCCCTGGCGCAGGGGTTGGGAGAGACCCAGTACTTC.

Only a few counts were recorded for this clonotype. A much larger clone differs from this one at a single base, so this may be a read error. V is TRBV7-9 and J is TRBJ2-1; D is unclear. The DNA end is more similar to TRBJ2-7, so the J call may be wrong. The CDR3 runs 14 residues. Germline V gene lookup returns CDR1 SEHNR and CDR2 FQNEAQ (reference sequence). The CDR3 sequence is CASSLQSSYNEQYF. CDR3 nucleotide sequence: TGTGCCAGCAGCTTACAGAGCTCCTACAATGAGCAGTACTTC.

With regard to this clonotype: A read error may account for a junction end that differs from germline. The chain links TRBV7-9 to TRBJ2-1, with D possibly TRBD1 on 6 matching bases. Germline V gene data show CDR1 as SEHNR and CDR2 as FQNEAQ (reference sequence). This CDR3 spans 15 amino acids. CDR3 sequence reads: CVSSFWGQGVETQFF. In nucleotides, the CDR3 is TGTGTCAGCAGCTTCTGGGGGCAGGGAGTGGAGACCCAGTTCTTC.

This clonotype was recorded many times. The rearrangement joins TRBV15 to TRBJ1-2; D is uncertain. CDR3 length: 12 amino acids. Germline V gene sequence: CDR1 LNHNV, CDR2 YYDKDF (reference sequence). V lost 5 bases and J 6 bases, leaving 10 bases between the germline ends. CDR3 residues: CATSRLNDGYTF. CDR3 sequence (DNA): TGTGCCACCAGCCGCCTGAACGATGGCTACACCTTC.

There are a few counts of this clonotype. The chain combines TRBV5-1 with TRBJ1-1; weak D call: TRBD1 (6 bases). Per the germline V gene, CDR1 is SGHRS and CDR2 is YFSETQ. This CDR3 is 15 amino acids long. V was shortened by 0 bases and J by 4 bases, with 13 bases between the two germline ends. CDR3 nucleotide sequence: TGCGCCAGCAGCTTGGATGGGGGGCGAGGCACTGAAGCTTTCTTT. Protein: CASSLDGGRGTEAFF.

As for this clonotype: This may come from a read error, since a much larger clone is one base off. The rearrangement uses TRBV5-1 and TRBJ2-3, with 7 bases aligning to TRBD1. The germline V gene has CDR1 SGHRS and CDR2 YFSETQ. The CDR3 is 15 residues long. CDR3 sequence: CAGSPTGDLTDTQYF. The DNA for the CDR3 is TGCGCCGGCAGCCCTACAGGGGACCTCACAGATACGCAGTATTTT.

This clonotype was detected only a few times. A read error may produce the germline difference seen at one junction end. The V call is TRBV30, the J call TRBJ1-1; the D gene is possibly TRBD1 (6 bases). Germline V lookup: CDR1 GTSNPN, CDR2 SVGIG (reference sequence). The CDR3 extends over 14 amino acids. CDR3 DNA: TGTGCCTCACTACCGGGACAACCGAACGCTGAAGCTTTCTTT. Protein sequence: CASLPGQPNAEAFF.

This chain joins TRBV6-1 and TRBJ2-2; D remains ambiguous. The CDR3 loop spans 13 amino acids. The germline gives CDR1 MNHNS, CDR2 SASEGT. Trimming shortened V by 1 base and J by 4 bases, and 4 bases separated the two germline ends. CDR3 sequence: CASSEDSTGELFF. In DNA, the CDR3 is TGTGCCAGCAGTGAAGATTCCACCGGGGAGCTGTTTTTT.

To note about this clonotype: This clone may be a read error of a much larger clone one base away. CDR3 loop: CAISEGSLGNQPQHF. The CDR3 nucleotides are TGTGCCATCAGTGAGGGGTCCTTGGGCAATCAGCCCCAGCATTTT. The chain employs TRBV10-3 and TRBJ1-5; D not certain. This CDR3 contains 15 residues. The germline CDR1 and CDR2 sequences are ENHRY and SYGVKD. The V and J ends lost 2 bases and 2 bases respectively, with 10 bases between them.

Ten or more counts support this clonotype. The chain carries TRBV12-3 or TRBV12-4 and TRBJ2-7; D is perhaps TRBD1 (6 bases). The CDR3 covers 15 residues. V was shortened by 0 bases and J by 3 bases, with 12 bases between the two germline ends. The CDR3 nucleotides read TGTGCCAGCAGTTTAGCGCCAGGGGATAGCTACGAGCAGTACTTC. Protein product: CASSLAPGDSYEQYF.